The source of this T cell receptor beta chain is a study of cytomegalovirus exposure and HLA in healthy donors. Primers: 60 Vbeta forward and 13 Jbeta reverse. Produced via immunoSEQ multiplex PCR; TCRdb's table is partial and in-frame only. The table shows about 63,000 clones, with roughly nine tenths occurring only once. The TCR comes from a woman between 25 and 40 years old in good health and CMV-seropositive. Sequencing input: PBMCs.

CDR3 DNA: TGTGCCAGTAGTATTCTACTAGAAGCCTACAATGAGCAGTTCTTC. Its protein is CASSILLEAYNEQFF. This chain links TRBV19 with TRBJ2-1, with a tentative D call TRBD2 (5 bases). The V end lost 3 bases, the J end lost 2 bases, and 11 bases lay between the germline ends. Germline V gives CDR1 LNHDA, CDR2 SQIVND (reference sequence). The CDR3 covers 15 residues.